Each of the 7 T cell receptor beta chains below was sequenced from the same sample in a study of tumor-infiltrating lymphocytes in primary liver carcinoma. Unsorted whole blood yielded the blood RNA, and germline DNA was also extracted. With 500 ng total RNA as template and a constant-region primer, TCR beta cDNA was made. Libraries covering TCR beta were generated through three nested multiplex PCR rounds (using a slightly modified ARM-PCR). TRBV1-TRBV30 forward and Cbeta reverse primers drove the first two roughly 10-cycle rounds. TCRdb independently ran MiXCR on the multiplex PCR reads; one entry per CDR3 protein. Among hundreds of thousands of distinct CDR3 sequences listed, approximately 54% were seen once. Sequenced input: peripheral blood. The receptors were gathered from a woman aged 25-40 years with primary liver carcinoma and hepatitis B virus infection.

This clonotype has just one count. A junction end diverges from the germline sequence, so it may reflect a read error. The V and J genes are TRBV12-3 or TRBV12-4 and TRBJ2-1; D may correspond to TRBD1 or TRBD2 (5 bases each). The CDR3 totals 15 residues. The CDR3 sequence is CVSSFFGGIGNEQFF. CDR3 sequence (DNA): TGTGTCAGCAGTTTTTTTGGGGGTATCGGCAATGAGCAGTTCTTC.

This chain uses TRBV6-5 with TRBJ2-3, with 8 bases fitting TRBD2. J was trimmed by 6 bases and V by 6 bases; bases with no gene match: 5. CDR1 and CDR2 (germline): MNHEY, SVGAGI. This CDR3 is 13 amino acids long. The CDR3 loop is CASRSGSGDTQYF. The CDR3 nucleotides read TGTGCCAGCAGGAGCGGGAGCGGGGATACGCAGTATTTT.

Concerning this clonotype: One base away lies a much larger clone, so this may be a sequencing read error. A read error is likely, as this CDR3 ends without the conserved phenylalanine or tryptophan. The chain combines TRBV6-1 with TRBJ2-1; 11 nucleotides match TRBD2. CDR3 length equals 12 residues. J gave up 5 bases and V 10 bases, and 1 base lay outside the gene matches. Germline CDR1 is MNHNS and CDR2 is SASEGT. CDR3 sequence (DNA): TGTGCCACACTAGCGGGAGACAATGAGCAGTTCCTC. Translating it yields CATLAGDNEQFL.

This chain links TRBV6-5 with TRBJ2-2; TRBD1 or TRBD2 may be the D gene (6 bases each). The germline V gene has CDR1 MNHEY and CDR2 SVGAGI. V lost 0 bases and J lost 3, with 11 bases in between. The CDR3 totals 16 residues. The CDR3 region has the DNA TGTGCCAGCAGTTACTCGACGGGGGCTTACACCGGGGAGCTGTTTTTT. It translates to CASSYSTGAYTGELFF.

The V and J genes are TRBV6-6 and TRBJ1-1; D is perhaps TRBD1 (6 bases). V was trimmed by 4 bases and J by 4 bases, leaving 13 bases between them. This CDR3 comprises 14 residues. Germline loops: CDR1 MNHNY, CDR2 SVGAGI (reference sequence). CDR3 protein: CASSSFGGRTEAFF. In nucleotides, the CDR3 is TGTGCCAGCAGTTCTTTCGGGGGCCGCACTGAAGCTTTCTTT.

As concerns this clonotype: At one end, the junction sequence differs from germline, possibly due to a read error. The chain carries TRBV28 and TRBJ1-5, with 11 bases matching TRBD1. Germline values: CDR1 MDHEN, CDR2 SYDVKM. CDR3 size: 15 residues. The CDR3 nucleotides are TGTGTCAGCAGACATCCGGGACAGGGGGATCAGCCCCAGCATTTT. It specifies CVSRHPGQGDQPQHF.

For this clonotype: This may stem from a read error, because a much larger clone lies one nucleotide away. The V and J genes are TRBV11-3 and TRBJ2-2; 7 bases map to TRBD1. Germline lookup yields CDR1 SGHNT and CDR2 YENEEA. CDR3 length: 15 amino acids. J gave up 1 base and V 10 bases, and 9 bases lay outside the gene matches. Written as DNA, the CDR3 is TGTGCCAACACCCGGGACAGACAGAACACCGGGGAGCTGTTTTTT. Amino acid sequence: CANTRDRQNTGELFF.